This paragraph covers one T cell receptor (beta chain) sequence. The record originates from a study of tumor and adjacent non-tumor tissue in lung cancer. A modified ARM-PCR protocol with three rounds of nested PCR amplified TCRbeta. TCRdb fed the multiplex PCR reads into MiXCR, producing one record per CDR3 protein. The table shows 100,000 to 150,000 distinct CDR3 sequences, with approximately 71% occurring only once. The template was RNA from unsorted bulk tissue. Germline V gene lookup returns CDR1 MNHEY and CDR2 SVGAGI. The CDR3 runs 17 residues. The ends lost 5 bases at V and 5 bases at J; junction bases unmatched: 14.

The clonotype originates from a man aged 25-45 years with non-small cell lung cancer. This chain links TRBV6-5 with TRBJ2-5; TRBD1 matches at 10 bases. Sample: lung tumor tissue. DNA for the CDR3: TGTGCCAGCAGTGCTCGGTTCGGGACAGGGGTATGGGAGACCCAGTACTTC. Its translation is CASSARFGTGVWETQYF.